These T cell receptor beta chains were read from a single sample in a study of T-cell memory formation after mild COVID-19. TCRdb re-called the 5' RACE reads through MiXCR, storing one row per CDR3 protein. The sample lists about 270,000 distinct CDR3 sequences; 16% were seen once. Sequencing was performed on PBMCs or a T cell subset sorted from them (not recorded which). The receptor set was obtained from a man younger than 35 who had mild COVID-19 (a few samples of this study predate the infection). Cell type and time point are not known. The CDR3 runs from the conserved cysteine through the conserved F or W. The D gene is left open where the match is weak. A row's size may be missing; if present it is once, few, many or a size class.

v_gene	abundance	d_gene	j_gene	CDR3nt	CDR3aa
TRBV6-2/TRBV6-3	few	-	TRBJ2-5	TGTGCCAGCAGTTACGCCGGGACTTATCAAGAGACCCAGTACTTC	CASSYAGTYQETQYF
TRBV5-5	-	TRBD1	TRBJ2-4	TGTGCCAGCAGTTCGGTGGGGACAGGGAGGGAGAACATTCAGTACTTC	CASSSVGTGRENIQYF
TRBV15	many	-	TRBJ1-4	TGTGCCACCAGCAGAGAGGGCGGACTGAATGAAAAACTGTTTTTT	CATSREGGLNEKLFF
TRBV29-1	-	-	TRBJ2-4	TGCAGCGTTGTTTCCCTAGCCAAAAACATTCAGTACTTC	CSVVSLAKNIQYF
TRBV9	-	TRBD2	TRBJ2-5	TGTGCCAGCAGCGTAGGAGCGGGGAGGCGGGAGACCCAGTACTTC	CASSVGAGRRETQYF
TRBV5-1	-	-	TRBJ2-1	TGCGCCAGCAGCTCGACAGGGCGGGGTGAGCAGTTCTTC	CASSSTGRGEQFF
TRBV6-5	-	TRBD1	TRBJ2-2	TGTGCCAGCAGTACCCTGAGGACAGGGCTCACCGGGGAGCTGTTTTTT	CASSTLRTGLTGELFF
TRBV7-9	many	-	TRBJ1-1	TGTGCCAGCAGCTTAAGGAGGAGTGGGGCAGCTAACACTGAAGCTTTCTTT	CASSLRRSGAANTEAFF
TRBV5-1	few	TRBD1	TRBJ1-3	TGCGCCAGCAGCCCCGGGACAGCCATCTCTGGAAACACCATATATTTT	CASSPGTAISGNTIYF
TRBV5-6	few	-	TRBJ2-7	TGTGCCAGCAGCTTGCCACCGACCTACGAGCAGTACTTC	CASSLPPTYEQYF
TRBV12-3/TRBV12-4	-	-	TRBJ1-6	TGTGCCAGCACCCCCACAGGGAGTAGGGATTCACCCCTCCACTTT	CASTPTGSRDSPLHF
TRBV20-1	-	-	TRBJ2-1	TGCAGTGCTAGACGGGGTCTCTTC	CSARRGLF
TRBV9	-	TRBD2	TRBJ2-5	TGTGCCAGCAGTCCTGGACTAGCGGTGCGGCAAGAGACCCAGTACTTC	CASSPGLAVRQETQYF
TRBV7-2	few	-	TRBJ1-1	TGTGCCAGCAGCTTATCTCAGGGGTGGAGCACTGAAGCTTTCTTT	CASSLSQGWSTEAFF
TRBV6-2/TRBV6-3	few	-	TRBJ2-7	TGTGCCAGCCGGGACTCGATTATCCACGAGCAGTACTTC	CASRDSIIHEQYF
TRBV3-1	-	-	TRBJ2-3	TGTGCCAGCAGCCTCAGGGGCCCGGGCACAGATACGCAGTATTTT	CASSLRGPGTDTQYF
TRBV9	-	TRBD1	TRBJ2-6	TGTGCCAGCACCCAGGGGACAGACAGCTCTGGGGCCAACGTCCTGACTTTC	CASTQGTDSSGANVLTF
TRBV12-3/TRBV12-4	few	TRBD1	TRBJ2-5	TGTGCCAGCAGTCCCGGACAGGGAGACCAAGAGACCCAGTACTTC	CASSPGQGDQETQYF
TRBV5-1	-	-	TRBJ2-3	TGCGCCAGCAGCTTGGAGAGCGGTAGGGATACGCAGTATTTT	CASSLESGRDTQYF
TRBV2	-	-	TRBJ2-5	TGTGCCAGCAGTGAACAAGGCGTCAGAGAGGAGACCCAGTACTTC	CASSEQGVREETQYF
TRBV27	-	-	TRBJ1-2	TGTGCCAGCGGGCCTTTGTTGGCCTATGGCTACACCTTC	CASGPLLAYGYTF
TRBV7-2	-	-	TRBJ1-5	TGTGCCAGCAGCTTAGTCCCAGGAGCTCATGGGGATCAGCCCCAGCATTTT	CASSLVPGAHGDQPQHF
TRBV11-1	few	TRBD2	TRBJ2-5	TGTGCCAGCAGCTTAGCGCTTCCTAGCGGGGGACCGGAGGAGACCCAGTACTTC	CASSLALPSGGPEETQYF
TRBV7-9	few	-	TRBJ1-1	TGTGCCAGCAGCCCTGCTGACAGAATGAACACTGAAGCTTTCTTT	CASSPADRMNTEAFF
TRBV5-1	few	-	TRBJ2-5	TGCGCCAGCAGCACGTCAGGCCGGGAGACCCAGTACTTC	CASSTSGRETQYF
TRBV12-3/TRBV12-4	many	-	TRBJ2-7	TGTGCCAGCAGTTTTAGTGGCGGGACCGAGCAGTACTTC	CASSFSGGTEQYF
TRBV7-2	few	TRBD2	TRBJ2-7	TGTGCCAGCAGCCCGGCGGCGGGGGGGCTGTACGAGCAGTACTTC	CASSPAAGGLYEQYF
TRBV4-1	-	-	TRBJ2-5	TGCGCCAGCAGCCAAGATATTTGGGAGACCCAGTACTTC	CASSQDIWETQYF
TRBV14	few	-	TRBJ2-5	TGTGCCAGCAGCCCGTTACAGGGGACTCGGAACCAAGAGACCCAGTACTTC	CASSPLQGTRNQETQYF
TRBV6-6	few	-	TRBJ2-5	TGTGCCAGCAGTCAGGAGATACAAGAGACCCAGTACTTC	CASSQEIQETQYF
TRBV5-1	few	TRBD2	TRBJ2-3	TGCGCCAGCAGCTTCTATTCCAGCGGGGGAACAGATACGCAGTATTTT	CASSFYSSGGTDTQYF
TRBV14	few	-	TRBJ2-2	TGTGCCAGCAGCCAAGAAATCTCGTTGAACACCGGGGAGCTGTTTTTT	CASSQEISLNTGELFF
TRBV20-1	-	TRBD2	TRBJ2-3	TGCAGTGCCGGAGCGGGAGTGAGCACAGATACGCAGTATTTT	CSAGAGVSTDTQYF
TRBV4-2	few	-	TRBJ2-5	TGTGCCAGCAGCCAAACACTAGGCGGGGTTCAAGAGACCCAGTACTTC	CASSQTLGGVQETQYF
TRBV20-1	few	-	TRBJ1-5	TGCAGTGCTAGAGATCCTGGACAGAGCAATCAGCCCCAGCATTTT	CSARDPGQSNQPQHF
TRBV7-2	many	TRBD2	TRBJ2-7	TGTGCCAGCAGTACCGTTGGTGCGGGGGGCGAGCAGTACTTC	CASSTVGAGGEQYF
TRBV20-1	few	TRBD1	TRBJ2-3	TGCAGTGCCGTCAACCGGGACAGGGCGATTGATACGCAGTATTTT	CSAVNRDRAIDTQYF
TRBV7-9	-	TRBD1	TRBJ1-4	TGTGCCAGCAGCCTGGACAGGTTTTCTAATGAAAAACTGTTTTTT	CASSLDRFSNEKLFF
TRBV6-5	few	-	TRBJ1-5	TGTGCCAGCAGGGGTAGGGGCCAGCAGCCCCAGCATTTT	CASRGRGQQPQHF
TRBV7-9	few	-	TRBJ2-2	TGTGCCAGCAGCCACGGCGGTTCGAACACCGGGGAGCTGTTTTTT	CASSHGGSNTGELFF
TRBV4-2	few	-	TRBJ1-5	TGTGCCAGCAGCCATACTGGCGGGGTTAGCAATCAGCCCCAGCATTTT	CASSHTGGVSNQPQHF
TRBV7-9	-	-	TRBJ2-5	TGTGCCAGCAGCTTCCAACAGGGTCAAGAGACCCAGTACTTC	CASSFQQGQETQYF